The T cell receptor beta chain under discussion was sequenced for a study of shared clonotypes between healthy human individuals. Study at large: Three CD4 naive, three CD4 memory, two CD8 naive and one CD8 memory plate were used per donor.

Each sample came from a Caucasian adult donor living in Nashville, Tennessee. The CDR3 runs 15 residues. Trimming removed 4 bases from V and 6 bases from J; junction bases left unmatched: 2. Germline values: CDR1 LNHDA, CDR2 SQIVND (reference sequence). The sorted-subset replicate PCRs were given about 210 ng DNA, which is roughly 30,000 T cell genomes. Clones were sequenced by immunoSEQ multiplex PCR, and TCRdb holds only the in-frame ones, with some missing. The table lists 1.4 million to 1.5 million clones, around 97% of them singletons, with roughly 1.2% in the top ten. Remarks on this clone: The antigen remains undetermined.

Overall study results and limits: Clonotype sharing across donors was expected to vary with sequencing depth.

The clonotype originates from a man aged 30 to 39 in good health. The rearrangement joins TRBV19 to TRBJ2-1; TRBD2 matches 14 bases. Sample: naive CD4+ T cells sorted from blood. Subset indicated: CD45RA+ positively selected. CDR3 sequence reads: CASSRGLAGANEQFF. CDR3 sequence (DNA): TGTGCCAGTAGTAGGGGACTAGCGGGAGCCAATGAGCAGTTCTTC.